The 14 T cell receptor beta chains presented below share a single source sample, sequenced in a study of T cells in Graves' hyperthyroidism and ophthalmopathy. Amplification yielded TCR beta CDR3 regions, with RNA transcripts as the source. HTBI primers were used for first-round RT-PCR of the TCR CDR3. TCRdb ran MiXCR on the multiplex PCR reads and lists one entry per CDR3 protein. The repertoire has approximately 560,000 distinct CDR3 sequences, more than 45% of them found once; the top ten carry 6.5% to 9%. The sample consisted of peripheral blood or thyroid tissue (not recorded which). Source of these receptors: a woman aged 18-29 years with Graves' hyperthyroidism.

This clonotype was counted a few times. The chain is built from TRBV29-1 and TRBJ1-1, with a possible D match to TRBD1 (6 bases). Looked up from germline, CDR1 is SQVTM and CDR2 is ANQGSEA. This CDR3 region has 12 residues. Trimming took 6 bases from V and 6 from J, leaving 14 bases between them. In DNA form, the CDR3 reads TGCAGCGTCGGGGGGGCAGCGGCTGAAGCTTTCTTT. As protein: CSVGGAAAEAFF.

In the case of this clonotype: The germline gene is not matched at one end of the junction; a read error may be the cause. V and J are TRBV2 and TRBJ1-4; TRBD1 agrees at 7 bases. There are 15 residues in the CDR3. Germline loops: CDR1 SNHLY, CDR2 FYNNEI. As DNA, the CDR3 is TGTGCCAGCAGAATGGTACAGGGGTCTAATGAAGAACTGTTTTTT. Amino acids: CASRMVQGSNEELFF.

This clonotype was found a few times. V and J are TRBV7-9 and TRBJ2-5; 7 bases map to TRBD1. The germline V gene has CDR1 SEHNR and CDR2 FQNEAQ (reference sequence). Unmatched junction bases numbered 4, after V lost 5 bases and J lost 1 base. This CDR3 region has 14 residues. The CDR3 nucleotides are TGTGCCAGCAGCAGGGGGCTGCGCCAAGAGACCCAGTACTTC. It codes for CASSRGLRQETQYF.

This chain connects TRBV10-3 to TRBJ1-1, with D maybe TRBD1 (5 bases). V lost 3 bases and J 3 bases, leaving 8 bases between the germline ends. CDR3 size: 13 residues. Germline V gene lookup returns CDR1 ENHRY and CDR2 SYGVKD. The CDR3 region has the DNA TGTGCCATCAGTGAAGGGACGGACACTGAAGCTTTCTTT. This codes for CAISEGTDTEAFF.

This clonotype showed up many times. V gene TRBV2 combines with J gene TRBJ1-2, with unresolved D. The CDR3 spans 14 residues. The germline V gene has CDR1 SNHLY and CDR2 FYNNEI. V gave up 6 bases and J gave up 3 bases, with 14 bases separating them. As DNA, the CDR3 is TGTGCCAGCAGGGGCCAAACTGGGGACTATGGCTACACCTTC. Translation: CASRGQTGDYGYTF. Full variable domain (outside the CDR3, taken from reference TRBV2 and TRBJ1-2): EPEVTQTPSHQVTQMGQEVILRCVPISNHLYFYWYRQILGQKVEFLVSFYNNEISEKSEIFDDQFSVERPDGSNFTLKIRSTKLEDSAMYFCASRGQTGDYGYTFGSGTRLTVV.

This chain's CDR3 is CASSGSPDRGPNQPQHF. The CDR3 region has the DNA TGTGCCAGCAGCGGATCCCCCGACAGGGGTCCTAATCAGCCCCAGCATTTT. V gene TRBV2 combines with J gene TRBJ1-5; 8 positions match TRBD1. Germline assignment: CDR1 SNHLY and CDR2 FYNNEI. The CDR3 runs to 17 residues. With V trimmed by 6 bases and J by 4 bases, 14 bases remained unmatched.

The CDR3 DNA reads TGTGCCTGGCGGGACAGGGATAACTATGGCTACACCTTC. Translated: CAWRDRDNYGYTF. This chain links TRBV30 with TRBJ1-2; 9 nucleotides line up with TRBD1. Germline trimming cut 5 bases from V and 1 base from J; bases unmatched to any gene: 2. Germline assignment: CDR1 GTSNPN and CDR2 SVGIG (reference sequence). The CDR3 has 13 residues.

The J gene is TRBJ2-3, the V gene TRBV7-9; 8 bases agree with TRBD2. Germline V gene sequence: CDR1 SEHNR, CDR2 FQNEAQ (reference sequence). Trimming at V came to 5 bases and at J to 4 bases, leaving 8 bases not matched to a gene. CDR3 length: 15 residues. The CDR3 loop is CASSLSGMTSDTQYF. The DNA of the CDR3 is TGTGCCAGCAGCCTTAGCGGGATGACATCAGATACGCAGTATTTT.

The chain couples TRBV7-2 to TRBJ2-7, with TRBD1 matching 9 bases. The CDR3 sequence is 14 residues long. The V segment lost 5 bases and the J segment 3 bases; nucleotides outside the gene matches: 5. Germline loops: CDR1 SGHTA, CDR2 FQGNSA. The CDR3 loop reads CASSRDREVYEQYF. CDR3 nucleotides: TGTGCCAGCAGCCGGGACAGGGAGGTCTACGAGCAGTACTTC.

This clonotype was seen a few times. V gene TRBV2 combines with J gene TRBJ2-7; 8 positions match TRBD1. The CDR3 has 13 residues. Germline V gene lookup returns CDR1 SNHLY and CDR2 FYNNEI. The V segment lost 5 bases and the J segment 6 bases; nucleotides outside the gene matches: 6. This CDR3 is CASSPSRGLEQYF. CDR3 DNA: TGTGCCAGCAGTCCCTCCAGGGGGCTCGAGCAGTACTTC. Together with reference TRBV2 and TRBJ2-7, the CDR3 gives the full variable domain: EPEVTQTPSHQVTQMGQEVILRCVPISNHLYFYWYRQILGQKVEFLVSFYNNEISEKSEIFDDQFSVERPDGSNFTLKIRSTKLEDSAMYFCASSPSRGLEQYFGPGTRLTVT.

This clonotype showed up just a few times. V and J are TRBV5-1 and TRBJ1-2; D unresolved. CDR1 is SGHRS and CDR2 is YFSETQ in the germline V gene. V shed 2 bases and J shed 1 base, with 6 bases lying between them. This CDR3 has 13 residues. In DNA, the CDR3 is TGCGCCAGCAGCTTCACAGTTAACTATGGCTACACCTTC. This translates into CASSFTVNYGYTF.

The chain employs TRBV12-5 and TRBJ2-7; D is possibly TRBD1 (5 bases). The germline V and J ends were trimmed by 9 bases and 2 bases, with 11 bases remaining between them. CDR3 length equals 12 residues. CDR1 LGHNT and CDR2 FRNRAP come from the germline V gene. CDR3 coding DNA: TGTGCTAGAGGCAGGGCAGCCTACGAGCAGTACTTC. Encoded protein: CARGRAAYEQYF.

V gene TRBV5-1 combines with J gene TRBJ2-5; D tentatively fits TRBD1 or TRBD2 (5 bases each). The tail of the sequence fits TRBJ2-1 better, so the J call may be wrong. The germline V gene has CDR1 SGHRS and CDR2 YFSETQ. This CDR3 comprises 15 residues. The CDR3 loop reads CASSPGPHGNNEQFF. CDR3 coding DNA: TGCGCCAGCAGCCCGGGACCCCACGGTAATAATGAGCAGTTCTTC.

In this sample, this clonotype turned up many times. This chain links TRBV7-9 with TRBJ1-5, with D maybe TRBD1 (5 bases). The CDR3 totals 13 residues. Germline loops: CDR1 SEHNR, CDR2 FQNEAQ (reference sequence). V lost 5 bases, J lost 7 bases, and 12 bases lay in between. The CDR3 here is CASSPWGGQPQHF. The CDR3 DNA sequence: TGTGCCAGCAGCCCGTGGGGCGGGCAGCCCCAGCATTTT.